The 6 T cell receptor beta chains listed next were all sequenced from one sample in a study of PD-1 blockade in mismatch repair-deficient tumors. Some clones are missing from TCRdb's copy, which holds only in-frame ones; the method was immunoSEQ multiplex PCR. Of 120,000 or so clones listed, about 86% are singletons. This specimen consisted of peripheral blood, obtained 44 weeks after starting pembrolizumab. Receptor source: an adult with mismatch repair-deficient cancer.

This rearrangement joins TRBV5-1 to TRBJ2-1; 9 bases agree with TRBD2. This CDR3 comprises 17 residues. V was clipped by 3 bases and J by 5 bases; unmatched bases: 12. CDR1 is SGHRS and CDR2 is YFSETQ in the germline V gene. In DNA form, the CDR3 reads TGCGCCAGCAGCTCCAGACTTCTTGCGGGAGGGAACAATGAGCAGTTCTTC. This encodes CASSSRLLAGGNNEQFF.

This clone was found a few times. The gene calls are TRBV4-1 and TRBJ2-1; D may be TRBD1 or TRBD2 (5 bases each). The CDR3 covers 15 residues. The germline CDR1 and CDR2 sequences are MGHRA and YSYEKL. Trimming took off 10 bases at V and 5 bases at J, with 21 bases between the two ends. This CDR3 is CATGELWQGHNEQFF. CDR3 sequence (DNA): TGCGCCACCGGGGAATTGTGGCAGGGACACAATGAGCAGTTCTTC.

The J gene is TRBJ2-5, the V gene TRBV5-1, with D perhaps TRBD1 (6 bases). The CDR3 is 16 residues long. Per germline, CDR1 SGHRS and CDR2 YFSETQ. The germline V and J ends were trimmed by 5 bases and 5 bases, with 22 bases remaining between them. The CDR3 loop is CASSTNPQGNRETQYF. The DNA for the CDR3 is TGCGCCAGCAGTACTAACCCACAGGGTAACCGGGAGACCCAGTACTTC.

The genes are TRBV28 and TRBJ2-7; TRBD2 agrees at 7 bases. This CDR3 comprises 14 residues. Germline lookup yields CDR1 MDHEN and CDR2 SYDVKM. V shed 7 bases and J 4 bases; nucleotides not matched to a gene: 10. As DNA, the CDR3 is TGTGCCAGCACTCCTCAGCGGGAAAGTTACGAGCAGTACTTC. Protein: CASTPQRESYEQYF.

V is TRBV4-1 and J is TRBJ1-1; D not resolved. With 1 base removed from V and 0 bases from J, the gap between germline ends came to 12 bases. CDR3 length equals 16 residues. Germline lookup yields CDR1 MGHRA and CDR2 YSYEKL. The CDR3 nucleotides read TGCGCCAGCAGCCAAGTTTCGAGTAGGATGAACACTGAAGCTTTCTTT. Its protein is CASSQVSSRMNTEAFF.

The genes are TRBV30 and TRBJ2-3; D uncertain. The ends were cut back, 0 bases at V and 0 bases at J, with 13 bases in the middle. CDR3 length: 16 amino acids. From germline, CDR1 is GTSNPN and CDR2 SVGIG (reference sequence). The CDR3 DNA reads TGTGCCTGGAGTGTAGGAACAGCTAGTAGCACAGATACGCAGTATTTT. Protein: CAWSVGTASSTDTQYF.